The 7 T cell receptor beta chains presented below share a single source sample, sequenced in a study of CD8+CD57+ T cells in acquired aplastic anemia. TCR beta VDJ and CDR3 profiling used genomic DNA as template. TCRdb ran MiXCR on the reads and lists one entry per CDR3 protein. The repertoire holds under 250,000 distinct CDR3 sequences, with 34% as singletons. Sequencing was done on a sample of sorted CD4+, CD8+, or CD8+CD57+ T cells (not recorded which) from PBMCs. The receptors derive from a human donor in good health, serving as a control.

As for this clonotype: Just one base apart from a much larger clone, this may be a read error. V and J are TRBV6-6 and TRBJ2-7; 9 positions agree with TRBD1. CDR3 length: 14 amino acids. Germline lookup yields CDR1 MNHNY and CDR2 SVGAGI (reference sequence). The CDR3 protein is CASSIGQGRYGQYF. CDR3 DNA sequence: TGTGCCAGCAGTATCGGACAGGGGCGATACGGGCAGTACTTC.

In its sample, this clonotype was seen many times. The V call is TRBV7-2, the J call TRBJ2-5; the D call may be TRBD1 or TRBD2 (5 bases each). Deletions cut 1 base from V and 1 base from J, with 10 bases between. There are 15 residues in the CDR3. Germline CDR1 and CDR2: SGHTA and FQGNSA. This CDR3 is CASSLDRGLQETQYF. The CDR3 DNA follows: TGTGCCAGCAGCTTAGATCGGGGCCTCCAAGAGACCCAGTACTTC.

CDR3 sequence reads: CATIAPGTAAEGETQYF. The DNA for the CDR3 is TGTGCCACCATAGCCCCAGGGACCGCAGCTGAGGGGGAGACCCAGTACTTC. The V call is TRBV24-1, the J call TRBJ2-5, with D perhaps being TRBD1 or TRBD2 (5 bases each). CDR1 and CDR2 (germline): KGHDR, SFDVKD. V was trimmed by 8 bases and J by 5 bases, leaving 26 bases between them. The CDR3 consists of 17 residues.

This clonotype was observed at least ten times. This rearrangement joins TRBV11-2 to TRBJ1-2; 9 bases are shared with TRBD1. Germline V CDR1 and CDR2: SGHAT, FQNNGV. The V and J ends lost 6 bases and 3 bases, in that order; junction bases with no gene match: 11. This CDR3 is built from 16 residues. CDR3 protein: CASRTGTGSSDYGYTF. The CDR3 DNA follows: TGTGCCAGCAGAACCGGGACAGGGTCGTCGGACTATGGCTACACCTTC.

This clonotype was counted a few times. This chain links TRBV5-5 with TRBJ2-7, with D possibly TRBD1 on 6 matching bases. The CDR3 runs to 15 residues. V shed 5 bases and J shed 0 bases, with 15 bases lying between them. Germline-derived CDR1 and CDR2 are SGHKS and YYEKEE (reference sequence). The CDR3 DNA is TGTGCCAGCAGTTTCGGGACATTGGGCTCCTACGAGCAGTACTTC. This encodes CASSFGTLGSYEQYF.

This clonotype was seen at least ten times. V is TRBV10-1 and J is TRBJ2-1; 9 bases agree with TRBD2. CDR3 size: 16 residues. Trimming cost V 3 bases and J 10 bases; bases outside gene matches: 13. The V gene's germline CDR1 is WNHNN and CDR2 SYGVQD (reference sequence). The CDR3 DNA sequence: TGCGCCAGCAGTGATTCAAGACTAGCGGCCCTCCACGAGCAGTTCTTC. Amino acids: CASSDSRLAALHEQFF.

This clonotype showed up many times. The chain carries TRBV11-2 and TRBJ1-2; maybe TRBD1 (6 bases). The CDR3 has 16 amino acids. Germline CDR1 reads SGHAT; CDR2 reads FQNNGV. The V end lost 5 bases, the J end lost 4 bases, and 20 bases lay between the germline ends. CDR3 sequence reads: CASSVGSVRGTYGYTF. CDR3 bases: TGTGCCAGCAGCGTAGGAAGCGTAAGGGGGACCTATGGCTACACCTTC. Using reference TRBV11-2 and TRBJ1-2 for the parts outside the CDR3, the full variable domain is EAGVAQSPRYKIIEKRQSVAFWCNPISGHATLYWYQQILGQGPKLLIQFQNNGVVDDSQLPKDRFSAERLKGVDSTLKIQPAKLEDSAVYLCASSVGSVRGTYGYTFGSGTRLTVV.